The present entry profiles one TCR beta chain with its context. Its antigen is unidentified. The data derive from a study of T-cell memory formation after mild COVID-19. Study observations and caveats: Clones from the second wave (peaking day 37) had unconfirmed SARS-CoV-2 specificity.

The 5'RACE method, run with constant-segment primers, produced TCR alpha and TCR beta cDNA libraries (carrying sample barcodes and UMIs). MiXCR, run by TCRdb on the 5' RACE reads, gives a single entry per CDR3 protein. The repertoire holds about 340,000 distinct CDR3 sequences, with approximately 15% as singletons. CDR3 length: 13 residues. Germline CDR1 and CDR2: ENHRY and SYGVKD. V was cut by 0 bases and J by 2 bases, with 5 bases left in between. The clonotype comes from a man younger than 30 who had mild COVID-19 (a few samples of this study predate the infection). Cell type and time point are not known. The rearrangement uses TRBV10-3 and TRBJ2-7; D is uncertain. The source material was PBMCs or a T cell subset sorted from them (not recorded which). This chain's CDR3 is CAISESFTYEQYV. DNA for the CDR3: TGTGCCATCAGTGAGTCGTTTACCTACGAGCAGTACGTC.